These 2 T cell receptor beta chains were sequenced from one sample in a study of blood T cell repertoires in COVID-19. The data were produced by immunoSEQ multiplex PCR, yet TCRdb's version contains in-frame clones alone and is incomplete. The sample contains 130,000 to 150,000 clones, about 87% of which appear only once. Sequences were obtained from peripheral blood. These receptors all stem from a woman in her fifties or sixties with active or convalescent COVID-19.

Written as DNA, the CDR3 is TGTGCCAGCAGCGTTAAGCCTGGAAACACCATATATTTT. This gives the protein CASSVKPGNTIYF. This chain uses TRBV9 with TRBJ1-3; D remains unclear. The CDR3 has 13 amino acids. V was pared by 2 bases and J by 2 bases, with 5 bases between. CDR1 and CDR2 (germline): SGDLS, YYNGEE.

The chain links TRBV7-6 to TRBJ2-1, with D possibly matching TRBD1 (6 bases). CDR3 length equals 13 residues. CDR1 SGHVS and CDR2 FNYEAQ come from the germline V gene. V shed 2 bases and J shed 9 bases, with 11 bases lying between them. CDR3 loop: CASSLLRGSEQFF. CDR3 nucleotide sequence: TGTGCCAGCAGCTTACTCAGGGGTTCTGAGCAGTTCTTC.